This TCR beta chain was identified in a study of blood T cell repertoires in COVID-19. As for the study in general: Samples representing acute and convalescent COVID-19 were sourced from the United States, Italy and Spain. From T cells, B-cell-depleted T cells, or PBMCs came the material, which was cDNA or gDNA.

Original analysis: Reference gene primer amplification yielded estimated nucleated cell counts. Here immunoSEQ multiplex PCR was the method, and the copy in TCRdb shows in-frame clones only, minus some. The V and J calls and the clone size are those of that table, but D and trimming were determined from the DNA. The sample holds 210,000 or so clones; about 91% are singletons and the top ten take about 5%. V was trimmed by 5 bases and J by 3 bases, leaving 10 bases between them. The CDR3 consists of 13 residues. Per the germline V gene, CDR1 is SGHAT and CDR2 is FQNNGV. The clonotype comes from a woman in her forties with acute or convalescent COVID-19. Sequenced sample: peripheral blood. The V call is TRBV11-2, the J call TRBJ1-1, with D hard to call. CDR3 in DNA: TGTGCCAGCAGCACGTTTGAGTACACTGAAGCTTTCTTT. Amino acid sequence: CASSTFEYTEAFF.